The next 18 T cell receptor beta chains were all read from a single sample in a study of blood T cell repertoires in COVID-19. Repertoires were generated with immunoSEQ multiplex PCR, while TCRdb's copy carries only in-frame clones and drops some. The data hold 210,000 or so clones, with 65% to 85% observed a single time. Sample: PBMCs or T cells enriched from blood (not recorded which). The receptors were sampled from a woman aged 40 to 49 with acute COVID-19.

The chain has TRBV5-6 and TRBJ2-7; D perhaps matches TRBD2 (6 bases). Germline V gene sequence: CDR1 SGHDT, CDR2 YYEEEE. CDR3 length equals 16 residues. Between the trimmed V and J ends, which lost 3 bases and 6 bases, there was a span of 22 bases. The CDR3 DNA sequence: TGTGCCAGCAGCTCATCCCGGATGGGGGGATATGGCGAGCAGTACTTC. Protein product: CASSSSRMGGYGEQYF.

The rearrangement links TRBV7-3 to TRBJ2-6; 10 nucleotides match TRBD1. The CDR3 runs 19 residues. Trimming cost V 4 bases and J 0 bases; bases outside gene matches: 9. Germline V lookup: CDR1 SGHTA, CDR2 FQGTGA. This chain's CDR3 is CASSSEPTGGHSGANVLTF. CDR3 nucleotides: TGTGCCAGCAGCTCCGAACCGACAGGGGGCCACTCTGGGGCCAACGTCCTGACTTTC.

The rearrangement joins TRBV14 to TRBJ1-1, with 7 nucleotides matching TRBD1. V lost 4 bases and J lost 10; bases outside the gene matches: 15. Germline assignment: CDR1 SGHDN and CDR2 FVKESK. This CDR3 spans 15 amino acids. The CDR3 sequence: CASSREQGTMFLAFF. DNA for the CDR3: TGTGCCAGCAGCCGTGAACAGGGGACAATGTTTCTAGCTTTCTTT.

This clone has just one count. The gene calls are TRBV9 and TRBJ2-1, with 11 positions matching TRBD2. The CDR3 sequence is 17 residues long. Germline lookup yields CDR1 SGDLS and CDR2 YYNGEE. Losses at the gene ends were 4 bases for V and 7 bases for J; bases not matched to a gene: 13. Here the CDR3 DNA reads TGTGCCAGCAGCCCACGACAATTAGCGGGAGGGGGTAATGAGCAGTTCTTC. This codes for CASSPRQLAGGGNEQFF.

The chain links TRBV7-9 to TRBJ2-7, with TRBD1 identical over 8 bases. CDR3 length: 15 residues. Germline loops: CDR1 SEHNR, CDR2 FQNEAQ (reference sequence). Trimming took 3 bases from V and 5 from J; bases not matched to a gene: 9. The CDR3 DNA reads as TGTGCCAGCAGCTTGGGGCAGGGGGCAGGGGACGAGCAGTACTTC. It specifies CASSLGQGAGDEQYF.

As DNA, the CDR3 is TGTGCCAGCAGCTTGGCCTTGACAGGGGTTGGAGGGACAGATACGCAGTATTTT. Translating gives CASSLALTGVGGTDTQYF. The chain carries TRBV5-4 and TRBJ2-3; TRBD1 matches at 8 bases. The CDR3 is made up of 18 amino acids. V shed 0 bases, J shed 3 bases, and the junction held 12 bases outside the gene matches. The germline gives CDR1 SGHNT, CDR2 YYREEE (reference sequence). Based on the CDR3 plus reference TRBV5-4 and TRBJ2-3, the full variable domain is ETGVTQSPTHLIKTRGQQVTLRCSSQSGHNTVSWYQQALGQGPQFIFQYYREEENGRGNFPPRFSGLQFPNYSSELNVNALELDDSALYLCASSLALTGVGGTDTQYFGPGTRLTVL.

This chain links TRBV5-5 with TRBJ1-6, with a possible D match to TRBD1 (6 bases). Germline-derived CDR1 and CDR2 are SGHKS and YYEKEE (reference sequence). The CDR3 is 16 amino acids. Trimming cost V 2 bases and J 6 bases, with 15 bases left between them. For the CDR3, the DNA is TGTGCCAGCAGCTTAACTACAGGGAGGGGTAATTCACCCCTCCACTTT. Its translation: CASSLTTGRGNSPLHF.

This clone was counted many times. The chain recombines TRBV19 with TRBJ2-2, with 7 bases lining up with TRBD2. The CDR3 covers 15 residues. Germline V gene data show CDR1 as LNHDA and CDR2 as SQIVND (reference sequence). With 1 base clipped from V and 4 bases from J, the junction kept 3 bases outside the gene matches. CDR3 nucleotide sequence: TGTGCCAGTAGTATAGGGGGGACTACCACCGGGGAGCTGTTTTTT. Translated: CASSIGGTTTGELFF.

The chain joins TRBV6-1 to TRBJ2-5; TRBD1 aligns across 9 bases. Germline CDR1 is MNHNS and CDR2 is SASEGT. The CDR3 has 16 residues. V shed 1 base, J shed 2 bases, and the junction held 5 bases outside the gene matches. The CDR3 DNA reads TGTGCCAGCAGTGAAGAGGGGGGGACAGGGCAAGAGACCCAGTACTTC. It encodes CASSEEGGTGQETQYF.

In DNA form, the CDR3 reads TGTGCCAGCAGCCAAGTTCGGGGCCAAGAGACCCAGTACTTC. It yields the protein CASSQVRGQETQYF. This rearrangement joins TRBV3-1 (or the pseudogene TRBV3-2) to TRBJ2-5, with D perhaps matching TRBD2 (5 bases). The CDR3 totals 14 residues. The V and J ends lost 1 base and 1 base respectively, with 7 bases between them. Germline CDR1 LGHDT, CDR2 YNNKEL (reference sequence).

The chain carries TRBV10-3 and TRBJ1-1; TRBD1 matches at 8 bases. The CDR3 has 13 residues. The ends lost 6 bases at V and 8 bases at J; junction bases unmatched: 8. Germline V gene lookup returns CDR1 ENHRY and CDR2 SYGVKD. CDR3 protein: CAIRQQGGQEAFF. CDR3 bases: TGTGCCATCAGGCAACAGGGGGGGCAAGAAGCTTTCTTT.

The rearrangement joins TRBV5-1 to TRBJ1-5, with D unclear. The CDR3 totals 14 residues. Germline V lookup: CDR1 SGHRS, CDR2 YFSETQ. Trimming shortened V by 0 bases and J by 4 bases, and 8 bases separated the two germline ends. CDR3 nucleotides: TGCGCCAGCAGCTTGGGCCCAGATAATCAGCCCCAGCATTTT. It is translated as CASSLGPDNQPQHF.

The CDR3 DNA reads as TGCGCCAGCACGCCCCGCCGCCCATTCCGGGTGAGCAATCAGCCCCAGCATTTT. The encoded protein is CASTPRRPFRVSNQPQHF. The rearrangement links TRBV10-1 to TRBJ1-5, with D hard to call. The CDR3 contains 18 residues. V was cut by 7 bases and J by 1 base, with 23 bases left in between. The germline CDR1 and CDR2 sequences are WNHNN and SYGVQD (reference sequence).

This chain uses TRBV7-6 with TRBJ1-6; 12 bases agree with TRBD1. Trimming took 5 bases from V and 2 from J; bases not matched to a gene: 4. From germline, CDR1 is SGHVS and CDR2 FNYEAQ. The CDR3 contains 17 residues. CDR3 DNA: TGTGCCAGCAGCCCGGGACAGGGGGCCGCCTATAATTCACCCCTCCACTTT. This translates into CASSPGQGAAYNSPLHF.

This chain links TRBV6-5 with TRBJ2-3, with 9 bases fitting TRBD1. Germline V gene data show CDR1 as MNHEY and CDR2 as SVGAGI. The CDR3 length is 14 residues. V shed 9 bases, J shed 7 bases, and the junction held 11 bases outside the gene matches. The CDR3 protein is CASKRSGTGNTQYF. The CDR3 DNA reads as TGTGCCAGTAAACGGAGCGGGACAGGGAATACGCAGTATTTT.

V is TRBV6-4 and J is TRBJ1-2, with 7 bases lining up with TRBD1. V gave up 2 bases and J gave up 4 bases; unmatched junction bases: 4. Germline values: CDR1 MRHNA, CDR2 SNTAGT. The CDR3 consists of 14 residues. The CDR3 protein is CASSDPDRSYGYTF. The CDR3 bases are TGTGCCAGCAGTGACCCGGACAGGTCCTATGGCTACACCTTC.

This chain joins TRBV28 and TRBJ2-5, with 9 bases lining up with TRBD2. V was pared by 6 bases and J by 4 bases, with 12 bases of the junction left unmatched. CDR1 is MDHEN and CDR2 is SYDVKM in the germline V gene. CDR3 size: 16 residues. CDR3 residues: CASSRTWREGRETQYF. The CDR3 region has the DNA TGTGCCAGCAGCCGAACCTGGCGGGAGGGCCGAGAGACCCAGTACTTC.

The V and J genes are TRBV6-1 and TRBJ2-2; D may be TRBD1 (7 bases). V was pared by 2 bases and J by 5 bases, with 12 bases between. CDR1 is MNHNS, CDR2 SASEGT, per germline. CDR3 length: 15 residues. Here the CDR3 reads CASSESAGGTGELFF. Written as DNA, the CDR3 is TGTGCCAGCAGTGAATCGGCAGGGGGGACCGGGGAGCTGTTTTTT.